This TCR beta chain was sequenced during a study of read filtering for tumor transcriptome and immune sequencing. Study-level information: After DNase treatment, RNA was made into whole-transcriptome libraries. Per sample, TCR-region reads ranged about 4.05 to 10.27 million by IR-seq, about 85 to 1,400 by RNA-seq.

This clonotype came up many times. Its cognate antigen is unknown. Study-level findings and limits: The sorted CD138-negative fraction was a mixed bone marrow immune population, not purified T cells. IR-seq and RNA-seq agreed better without single-read clonotypes.

From about 400 ng of RNA, a library with molecular barcoded alpha/delta and beta/gamma adaptors was made. TCRdb ran MiXCR on the reads and lists one entry per CDR3 protein. The table has tens of thousands of distinct CDR3 sequences, under 15% seen once. This CDR3 has 16 residues. V shed 4 bases, J shed 4 bases, and the junction held 11 bases outside the gene matches. From germline, CDR1 is SGHRS and CDR2 YFSETQ. Sequencing was done on a sample of a population of CD138-negative cells sorted from bone marrow. The receptor's source is a donor at least 40 years old with multiple myeloma. The genes are TRBV5-1 and TRBJ2-1, with 7 bases identical to TRBD2. The CDR3 DNA sequence: TGCGCCAGCAGCCCGTCGGGGGGAGGTGGTTACAATGAGCAGTTCTTC. It encodes CASSPSGGGGYNEQFF.